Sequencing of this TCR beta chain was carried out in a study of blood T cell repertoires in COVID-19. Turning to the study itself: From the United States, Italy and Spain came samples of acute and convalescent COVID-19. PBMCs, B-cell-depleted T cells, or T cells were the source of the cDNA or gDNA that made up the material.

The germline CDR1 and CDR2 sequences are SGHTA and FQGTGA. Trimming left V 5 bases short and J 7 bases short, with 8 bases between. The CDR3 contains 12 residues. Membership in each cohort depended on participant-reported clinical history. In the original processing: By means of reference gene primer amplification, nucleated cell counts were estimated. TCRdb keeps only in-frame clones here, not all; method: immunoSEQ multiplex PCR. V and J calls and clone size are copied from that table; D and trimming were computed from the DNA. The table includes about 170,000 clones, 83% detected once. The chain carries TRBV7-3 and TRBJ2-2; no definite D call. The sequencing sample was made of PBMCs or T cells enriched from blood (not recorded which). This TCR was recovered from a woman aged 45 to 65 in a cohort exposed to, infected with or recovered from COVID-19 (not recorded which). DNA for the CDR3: TGTGCCAGCAGCCGCGGTGGCGGGGAGCTGTTTTTT. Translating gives CASSRGGGELFF.